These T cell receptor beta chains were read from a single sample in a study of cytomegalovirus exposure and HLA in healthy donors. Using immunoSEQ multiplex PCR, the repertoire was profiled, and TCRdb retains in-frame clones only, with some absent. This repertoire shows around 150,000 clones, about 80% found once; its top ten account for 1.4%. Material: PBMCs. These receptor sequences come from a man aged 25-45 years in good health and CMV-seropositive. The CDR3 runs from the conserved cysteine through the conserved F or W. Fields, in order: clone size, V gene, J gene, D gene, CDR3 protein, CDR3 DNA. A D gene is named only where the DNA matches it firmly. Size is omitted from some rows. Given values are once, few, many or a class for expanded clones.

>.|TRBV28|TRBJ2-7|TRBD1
CASRQGQGAREQYF
TGTGCCAGCAGACAGGGACAGGGGGCGCGGGAGCAGTACTTC
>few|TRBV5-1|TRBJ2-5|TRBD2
CASSSGLGGETQYF
TGCGCCAGCAGCTCGGGACTCGGGGGGGAGACCCAGTACTTC
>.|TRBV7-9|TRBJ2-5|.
CASSLARGALSQETQYF
TGTGCCAGCAGCTTAGCCCGAGGAGCCCTAAGCCAAGAGACCCAGTACTTC
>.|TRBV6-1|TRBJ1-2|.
CASIHTGSTSGYTF
TGTGCCAGCATTCACACAGGGTCCACGAGTGGCTACACCTTC
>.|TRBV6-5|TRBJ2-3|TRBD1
CASSYHPTGGRDTQYF
TGTGCCAGCAGTTACCACCCGACAGGGGGCAGGGATACGCAGTATTTT
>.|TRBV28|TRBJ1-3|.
CASSRQSAGNTIYF
TGTGCCAGCAGTCGACAGTCAGCCGGAAACACCATATATTTT
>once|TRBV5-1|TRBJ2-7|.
CASSDPGLTYEQYF
TGCGCCAGCAGCGATCCGGGACTTACTTACGAGCAGTACTTC
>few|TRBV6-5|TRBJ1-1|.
CASSQDRYTEAFF
TGTGCCAGCAGTCAGGACAGATACACTGAAGCTTTCTTT
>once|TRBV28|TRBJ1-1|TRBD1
CASTLGTGGKSRTEAFF
TGTGCCAGCACCCTAGGGACAGGGGGCAAGAGCCGGACTGAAGCTTTCTTT
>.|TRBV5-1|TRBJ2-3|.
CASSKEQGGGTDTQYF
TGCGCCAGCAGCAAAGAACAGGGAGGGGGCACAGATACGCAGTATTTT
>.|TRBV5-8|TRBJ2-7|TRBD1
CASSPGTGTHEQYF
TGTGCCAGCAGCCCGGGGACAGGAACCCACGAGCAGTACTTC
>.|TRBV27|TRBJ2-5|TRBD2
CASSSLGLALETQYF
TGTGCCAGCAGTAGCCTGGGACTAGCACTAGAGACCCAGTACTTC
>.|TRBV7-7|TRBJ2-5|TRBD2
CASSLGLAGETQYF
TGTGCCAGCAGCCTTGGACTAGCCGGGGAGACCCAGTACTTC
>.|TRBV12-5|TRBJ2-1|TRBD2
CASGLARTSGITGNEQFF
TGTGCTAGTGGTTTGGCAAGGACTAGCGGGATAACCGGGAATGAGCAGTTCTTC
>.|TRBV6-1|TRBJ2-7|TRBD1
CASSDGTANSYEQYF
TGTGCCAGCAGCGACGGGACAGCGAATTCCTACGAGCAGTACTTC
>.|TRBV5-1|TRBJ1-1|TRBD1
CASSRDSFWAKDTEAFF
TGCGCCAGCAGCCGGGACAGCTTTTGGGCAAAGGACACTGAAGCTTTCTTT
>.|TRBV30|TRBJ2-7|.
CAWRLNYEQYF
TGTGCCTGGAGGTTAAACTACGAGCAGTACTTC
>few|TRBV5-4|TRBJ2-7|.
CASSFYSTPAPFYEQYF
TGTGCCAGCAGCTTCTACTCAACTCCTGCTCCTTTTTACGAGCAGTACTTC
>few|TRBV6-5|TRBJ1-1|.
CASNLGAGDTEAFF
TGTGCCAGCAATCTGGGGGCAGGCGACACTGAAGCTTTCTTT
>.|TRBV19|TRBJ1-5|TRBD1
CASSIGTGGGQPQHF
TGTGCCAGTAGTATTGGGACAGGGGGCGGTCAGCCCCAGCATTTT
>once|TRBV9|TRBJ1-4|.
CASSPTGTANEKLFF
TGTGCCAGCAGCCCTACCGGGACTGCGAATGAAAAACTGTTTTTT
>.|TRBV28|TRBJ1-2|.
CASGRTLWGYTF
TGTGCCAGCGGGAGGACGTTATGGGGCTACACCTTC
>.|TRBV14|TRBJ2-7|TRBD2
CASSQDGTSGSSYEQYF
TGTGCCAGCAGCCAAGATGGGACTAGCGGGAGCTCCTACGAGCAGTACTTC
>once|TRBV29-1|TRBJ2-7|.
CSVESSSNEQYF
TGCAGCGTTGAAAGCTCGTCAAACGAGCAGTACTTC
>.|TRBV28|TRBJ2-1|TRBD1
CASSLGQGANEQFF
TGTGCCAGCAGTTTGGGGCAGGGGGCGAATGAGCAGTTCTTC
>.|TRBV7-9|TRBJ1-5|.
CASSDRDQPQHF
TGTGCCAGCAGCGACAGAGATCAGCCCCAGCATTTT
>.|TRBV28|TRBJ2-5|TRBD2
CASSFGGARLAGDETQYF
TGTGCCAGCAGTTTCGGGGGGGCTAGACTAGCGGGAGACGAGACCCAGTACTTC
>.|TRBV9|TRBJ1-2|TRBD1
CASRGTEGGYTF
TGTGCCAGCAGAGGGACAGAGGGCGGCTACACCTTC
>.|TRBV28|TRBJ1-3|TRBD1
CASTFSGPRQGSGNTIYF
TGTGCCAGCACCTTTAGCGGGCCAAGACAGGGGTCTGGAAACACCATATATTTT
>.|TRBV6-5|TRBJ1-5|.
CASSYSGQGRQPQHF
TGTGCCAGCAGTTACTCGGGCCAGGGTCGTCAGCCCCAGCATTTT